What follows are 27 T cell receptor beta chains derived from one specimen sequenced in a study of neurological immune-mediated disorders. MiXCR was run by TCRdb on the 5' RACE reads, yielding one entry per CDR3 protein. The table lists about 65,000 distinct CDR3 sequences, more than 3.5% of them singletons. The sequencing input was PBMCs. All receptors come from a man aged 50-60 years with multiple sclerosis.

This rearrangement joins TRBV7-2 to TRBJ1-1; D is possibly TRBD1 (6 bases). The CDR3 extends over 13 amino acids. Germline assignment: CDR1 SGHTA and CDR2 FQGNSA. V shed 5 bases and J shed 4 bases, with 11 bases lying between them. CDR3 protein: CASSPGAITEAFF. The DNA of the CDR3 is TGTGCCAGCAGCCCGGGGGCAATCACTGAAGCTTTCTTT. The whole variable domain, filled in from reference TRBV7-2 and TRBJ1-1, reads GAGVSQSPSNKVTEKGKDVELRCDPISGHTALYWYRQSLGQGLEFLIYFQGNSAPDKSGLPSDRFSAERTGGSVSTLTIQRTQQEDSAVYLCASSPGAITEAFFGQGTRLTVV.

This clonotype was counted a few times. The rearrangement uses TRBV5-1 and TRBJ1-2, with D possibly being TRBD1 (6 bases). Deletions cut 4 bases from V and 2 bases from J, with 12 bases between. The CDR3 spans 14 residues. In germline, CDR1 is SGHRS, CDR2 YFSETQ. The CDR3 DNA sequence: TGCGCCAGCAGCAACACAGGGACGAACTATGGCTACACCTTC. Translation: CASSNTGTNYGYTF.

The table lists this clonotype with many counts. The CDR3, as DNA: TGCAGTGCTAGATCACTAGGAGGAGAGACCCAGTACTTC. Translation gives CSARSLGGETQYF. V usage is TRBV20-1 and J usage is TRBJ2-5; possibly TRBD2 for D (5 bases). The CDR3 sequence is 13 residues long. Deletions cut 2 bases from V and 4 bases from J, with 11 bases between. Germline V gene lookup returns CDR1 DFQATT and CDR2 SNEGSKA (reference sequence).

At least ten counts were recorded for this clonotype. This chain links TRBV20-1 with TRBJ2-4, with a tentative D call TRBD1 (5 bases). The CDR3 consists of 15 residues. Trimming took 6 bases from V and 3 from J, leaving 18 bases between them. Germline V CDR1 and CDR2: DFQATT, SNEGSKA (reference sequence). The CDR3 sequence: CSAAGAGLVKNIQYF. DNA of the CDR3: TGCAGTGCCGCCGGCGCAGGGCTTGTCAAAAACATTCAGTACTTC.

This clonotype was counted ten times or more. The chain couples TRBV27 to TRBJ2-7, with 8 bases matching TRBD1. The trim removed 5 bases at V and 0 bases at J, leaving 12 bases unmatched. This CDR3 spans 17 amino acids. The germline V gene encodes CDR1 MNHEY and CDR2 SMNVEV (reference sequence). CDR3 nucleotides: TGTGCCAGCAGTCCAAAAGACAGGGGATTCCGCTCCTACGAGCAGTACTTC. It codes for CASSPKDRGFRSYEQYF.

This clonotype was picked up many times. The CDR3 loop is CASRIRGGFQPQHF. CDR3 nucleotides: TGTGCCAGCAGGATCAGGGGAGGTTTTCAGCCCCAGCATTTT. The genes are TRBV6-5 and TRBJ1-5; tentative D call: TRBD1 (6 bases). Germline loops: CDR1 MNHEY, CDR2 SVGAGI. The germline V and J ends were trimmed by 6 bases and 6 bases, with 15 bases remaining between them. This CDR3 is built from 14 residues.

This clonotype has ten or more counts. The chain couples TRBV7-9 to TRBJ1-5; weak D call: TRBD1 (5 bases). The CDR3 contains 15 residues. Germline V gene sequence: CDR1 SEHNR, CDR2 FQNEAQ (reference sequence). V lost 1 base and J lost 3, with 10 bases in between. CDR3 amino acids: CASSLVTGDNQPQHF. CDR3 sequence (DNA): TGTGCCAGCAGCTTAGTTACAGGAGACAATCAGCCCCAGCATTTT.

The sample holds many counts of this clonotype. V is TRBV28 and J is TRBJ1-5, with D possibly matching TRBD1 (5 bases). The CDR3 runs to 15 residues. Germline CDR1 and CDR2: MDHEN and SYDVKM. V was trimmed by 6 bases and J by 2 bases, leaving 14 bases between them. CDR3 loop: CASSPLQGGNQPQHF. As DNA, the CDR3 is TGTGCCAGCAGCCCCTTGCAGGGCGGCAATCAGCCCCAGCATTTT.

This clonotype was picked up many times. This chain links TRBV29-1 with TRBJ1-6, with TRBD1 as a possible D gene (5 bases). This CDR3 spans 14 amino acids. V was pared by 6 bases and J by 5 bases, with 14 bases between. The germline V gene encodes CDR1 SQVTM and CDR2 ANQGSEA. Here the CDR3 reads CSVGTGTHNSPLHF. The CDR3 nucleotides are TGCAGCGTGGGGACGGGCACACATAATTCACCCCTCCACTTT.

The sample holds many counts of this clonotype. The rearrangement uses TRBV20-1 and TRBJ2-3; perhaps TRBD1 as D (6 bases). This CDR3 region has 14 residues. Trimming removed 5 bases at V and 0 bases at J, with 12 bases between. The germline gives CDR1 DFQATT, CDR2 SNEGSKA (reference sequence). CDR3 nucleotide sequence: TGCAGTGCTCTACCCCAGGGGAGCACAGATACGCAGTATTTT. Its protein is CSALPQGSTDTQYF.

There are many counts of this clonotype. V and J are TRBV7-8 and TRBJ1-5; D is uncertain. Deletions cut 1 base from V and 0 bases from J, with 7 bases between. Germline V gene sequence: CDR1 SGHVS, CDR2 FQNEAQ. The CDR3 has 15 residues. The CDR3: CASSLVAYSNQPQHF. For the CDR3, the DNA is TGTGCCAGCAGCTTAGTAGCGTATAGCAATCAGCCCCAGCATTTT. Full variable domain (missing parts from reference TRBV7-8 and TRBJ1-5): GAGVSQSPRYKVAKRGQDVALRCDPISGHVSLFWYQQALGQGPEFLTYFQNEAQLDKSGLPSDRFFAERPEGSVSTLKIQRTQQEDSAVYLCASSLVAYSNQPQHFGDGTRLSIL.

This clonotype was recorded at least ten times. J is TRBJ1-1 and V is TRBV7-9; D is uncertain. Germline V gene sequence: CDR1 SEHNR, CDR2 FQNEAQ (reference sequence). Trimming pared 3 bases from V and 1 base from J, leaving 21 bases between. The CDR3 sequence is 18 residues long. DNA of the CDR3: TGTGCCAGCAGCTTCACCGCGTCGGCCGGCAGGAGGAACACTGAAGCTTTCTTT. This encodes CASSFTASAGRRNTEAFF. The entire variable domain, with the rest obtained from reference TRBV7-9 and TRBJ1-1, is as follows: DTGVSQNPRHKITKRGQNVTFRCDPISEHNRLYWYRQTLGQGPEFLTYFQNEAQLEKSRLLSDRFSAERPKGSFSTLEIQRTEQGDSAMYLCASSFTASAGRRNTEAFFGQGTRLTVV.

This clonotype was counted many times. The V call is TRBV3-1, the J call TRBJ2-5, with D perhaps assigned TRBD1 or TRBD2 (5 bases each). The germline V gene has CDR1 LGHDT and CDR2 YNNKEL (reference sequence). Trimming stripped 0 bases from V and 4 bases from J, with 15 bases between. This CDR3 is 16 amino acids long. The CDR3: CASSQEVLTGPETQYF. The CDR3 DNA is TGTGCCAGCAGCCAAGAGGTTTTAACGGGACCAGAGACCCAGTACTTC.

This clonotype was seen repeatedly, ten times or more. The chain joins TRBV20-1 to TRBJ1-1, with D tentatively TRBD1 (5 bases). The V end lost 1 base, the J end lost 4 bases, and 13 bases lay between the germline ends. The CDR3 has 14 amino acids. The germline CDR1 and CDR2 sequences are DFQATT and SNEGSKA (reference sequence). CDR3 in amino acids: CSARAGIQGTEAFF. The CDR3 DNA reads TGCAGTGCTAGAGCCGGGATTCAGGGCACTGAAGCTTTCTTT.

This clonotype was seen at least ten times. The rearrangement uses TRBV10-3 and TRBJ2-1, with 9 bases that match TRBD1. The CDR3 is 14 amino acids. J lost 8 bases, V lost 6 bases, and 8 bases had no gene match. CDR1 is ENHRY, CDR2 SYGVKD, per germline. This CDR3 reads CAIRRAGQGDEQFF. CDR3 DNA: TGTGCCATCAGACGAGCGGGACAGGGTGATGAGCAGTTCTTC.

Concerning this clonotype: A read error is possible here, since a much larger clone lies one base away. The chain has TRBV27 and TRBJ2-1; D gene ambiguous. Germline CDR1 and CDR2: MNHEY and SMNVEV (reference sequence). The CDR3 length is 14 residues. V lost 6 bases to trimming and J lost 7 bases, with 16 bases between them. As DNA, the CDR3 is TGTGCCAGCAGCCTAACCTTAAATAGTAATGAGCAGTTCTTC. Protein sequence: CASSLTLNSNEQFF.

Remarks on this clonotype: This sequence may be a read error, since a much larger clone differs from it by one base. The V and J genes are TRBV5-1 and TRBJ1-4, with unresolved D. V lost 4 bases and J 10 bases, leaving 20 bases between the germline ends. Germline lookup yields CDR1 SGHRS and CDR2 YFSETQ. This CDR3 is built from 15 residues. The CDR3 sequence: CASSHDSSSSRKLFF. The CDR3 DNA follows: TGCGCCAGCAGCCATGATTCGTCCTCAAGTCGAAAACTGTTTTTT.

In its sample, this clonotype was seen many times. The chain links TRBV20-1 to TRBJ2-1; no definite D call. This CDR3 is 14 amino acids long. Trimming removed 3 bases from V and 4 bases from J, with 13 bases in between. Germline CDR1 reads DFQATT; CDR2 reads SNEGSKA (reference sequence). The CDR3 protein is CSASSGNSYNEQFF. In nucleotides, the CDR3 is TGCAGTGCTAGTTCTGGGAATTCGTACAATGAGCAGTTCTTC.

To note about this clonotype: A much larger clone differs by one base, so this may be a read error. The chain links TRBV2 to TRBJ1-1; D gene ambiguous. This CDR3 contains 14 residues. Per germline, CDR1 SNHLY and CDR2 FYNNEI. The V gene lost 8 bases and the J gene lost 6 bases, with 19 bases spanning the gap. CDR3 coding DNA: TGTGCCAGCCATACTGGACGAATTACATCTGAAGCTTTCTTT. Its translation is CASHTGRITSEAFF.

This clonotype was counted at least ten times. The J gene is TRBJ1-2, the V gene TRBV5-1, with D perhaps matching TRBD1 (5 bases). V gave up 3 bases and J gave up 3 bases, with 18 bases separating them. This CDR3 has 16 residues. Per germline, CDR1 SGHRS and CDR2 YFSETQ. The CDR3 nucleotides read TGCGCCAGCAGCTCCGAAGGGGTCTCGAGGGACTATGGCTACACCTTC. Protein: CASSSEGVSRDYGYTF.

This clonotype has a count of ten or more. V is TRBV3-1 and J is TRBJ1-4, with a possible D match to TRBD1 (5 bases). Germline V gene sequence: CDR1 LGHDT, CDR2 YNNKEL (reference sequence). Trimming shortened V by 1 base and J by 8 bases, and 14 bases separated the two germline ends. This CDR3 region has 15 residues. CDR3 loop: CASSQGTFGGEKLFF. CDR3 bases: TGTGCCAGCAGCCAAGGGACATTTGGTGGGGAAAAACTGTTTTTT.

This clonotype was recorded many times. The gene calls are TRBV3-1 and TRBJ2-1; 8 nucleotides line up with TRBD2. From germline, CDR1 is LGHDT and CDR2 YNNKEL (reference sequence). The J segment lost 6 bases and the V segment lost 4 bases, leaving 8 bases of the junction unmatched. The CDR3 consists of 15 residues. The CDR3 DNA follows: TGTGCCAGCAGCCCCACCGGGACTAGGTTCAATGAGCAGTTCTTC. It encodes CASSPTGTRFNEQFF.

This clonotype was counted many times. The chain joins TRBV18 to TRBJ2-5; 7 nucleotides align to TRBD2. CDR1 KGHSH and CDR2 LQKENI come from the germline V gene. The J segment lost 9 bases and the V segment lost 3 bases, leaving 13 bases of the junction unmatched. The CDR3 has 15 amino acids. The CDR3 spells CASSPSTAGRLAQYF. CDR3 DNA sequence: TGTGCCAGCTCACCGTCGACAGCGGGGCGATTGGCCCAGTACTTC.

This clonotype has at least ten counts. V and J are TRBV10-1 and TRBJ2-3, with a possible D match to TRBD1 (6 bases). CDR3 length equals 14 residues. Trimming took off 5 bases at V and 0 bases at J, with 9 bases between the two ends. Germline V gives CDR1 WNHNN, CDR2 SYGVQD (reference sequence). CDR3 nucleotides: TGCGCCAGCAGTAGGACAGATAGCACAGATACGCAGTATTTT. Residues: CASSRTDSTDTQYF.

This clonotype has a count of ten or more. Its ends do not fully match the called genes, so a read error is possible. The rearrangement uses TRBV12-3 or TRBV12-4 and TRBJ2-3, with D perhaps TRBD2 (6 bases). This CDR3 has 16 amino acids. The CDR3 bases are TGTGCCAGCAATTTAGGAGGGCGGGCCGGTAGAGATACGCAGTATTTT. Amino acids: CASNLGGRAGRDTQYF.

This clonotype was observed many times. The chain joins TRBV12-5 to TRBJ1-1; D might be TRBD1 (5 bases). Germline V lookup: CDR1 LGHNT, CDR2 FRNRAP. V was cut by 9 bases and J by 0 bases, with 20 bases left in between. The CDR3 is 16 amino acids. DNA for the CDR3: TGTGCTAGCACACTTGGGGGGTTGAGGATGAACACTGAAGCTTTCTTT. Protein: CASTLGGLRMNTEAFF.

This clonotype has a count of ten or more. This chain joins TRBV4-3 and TRBJ1-4; the D is unclear. This CDR3 region has 15 residues. Germline CDR1 is LGHNA and CDR2 is YSLEER. V was pared by 4 bases and J by 4 bases, with 13 bases between. CDR3 nucleotides: TGCGCCAGCAGCCCATCAGACGGACGTAATGAAAAACTGTTTTTT. This sequence encodes CASSPSDGRNEKLFF.